Each of the 25 T cell receptor beta chains below was sequenced from the same sample in a study of T cell responses to AZD1222 COVID-19 vaccine (TCRdb year 2021). The time point label, as the study defines it: about 28 days (+/-7) after the second vaccine dose. Per the publication, the treatment or condition label means: meningococcal conjugate vaccine given as trial control. Library construction relied on the immunoSEQ multiplex PCR assay. TCRdb limited this immuneACCESS table to in-frame rearrangements with V and J called. A share of clones is missing; checked studies link under half to unresolved V genes, and the rest is unexplained. This sample has some 150,000 clones in its table, and approximately 91% of those were observed once. The top ten clonotypes cover about 4.9% of the sample. The input for sequencing was peripheral blood, taken 28 days after the second dose of the MenACWY control vaccine. All receptors come from an adult who received the MenACWY meningococcal vaccine as a control.

This clone is a singleton in its sample. The V and J genes are TRBV28 and TRBJ2-7; a possible D gene is TRBD2 (5 bases). CDR3 size: 13 residues. CDR1 and CDR2 (germline): MDHEN, SYDVKM. Trimming left V 6 bases short and J 1 base short, with 10 bases between. The CDR3 nucleotides are TGTGCCAGCAGAAAGCGAGGGTCCTACGAGCAGTACTTC. Translation: CASRKRGSYEQYF.

This clone appeared once. The chain joins TRBV19 to TRBJ2-7; 8 nucleotides agree with TRBD2. With 7 bases clipped from V and 3 bases from J, the junction kept 5 bases outside the gene matches. CDR1 and CDR2 (germline): LNHDA, SQIVND (reference sequence). The CDR3 is 13 residues long. The chain's CDR3 is CASTPGLGYEQYF. CDR3 bases: TGTGCCAGTACCCCGGGACTAGGCTACGAGCAGTACTTC.

This clone showed up just once. The chain combines TRBV19 with TRBJ1-1, with 7 bases that match TRBD1. The germline V gene has CDR1 LNHDA and CDR2 SQIVND (reference sequence). The CDR3 covers 15 residues. Trimming took 4 bases from V and 1 from J; bases not matched to a gene: 6. Written as DNA, the CDR3 is TGTGCCAGTAGTAGGCAACAGGGGCCGAACACTGAAGCTTTCTTT. It codes for CASSRQQGPNTEAFF.

This chain connects TRBV11-3 to TRBJ2-1; TRBD2 matches 14 bases. With V trimmed by 3 bases and J by 5 bases, 0 bases remained unmatched. The CDR3 spans 15 residues. CDR1 SGHNT and CDR2 YENEEA come from the germline V gene. CDR3 nucleotide sequence: TGTGCCAGCAGCTTGGGACTAGCGGGGGACAATGAGCAGTTCTTC. Amino acids: CASSLGLAGDNEQFF.

The chain couples TRBV4-1 to TRBJ2-1; TRBD1 matches at 12 bases. The germline CDR1 and CDR2 sequences are MGHRA and YSYEKL. The trim removed 1 base at V and 8 bases at J, leaving 9 bases unmatched. This CDR3 contains 17 residues. CDR3 bases: TGCGCCAGCAGCCAAGGGCCAGGGACAGGGGGCATTTATGAGCAGTTCTTC. Encoded protein: CASSQGPGTGGIYEQFF.

The genes are TRBV11-3 and TRBJ1-1; D is uncertain. CDR1 is SGHNT, CDR2 YENEEA, per germline. The germline V and J ends were trimmed by 2 bases and 3 bases, with 13 bases remaining between them. The CDR3 sequence is 15 residues long. CDR3 region: CASSLWVKTDTEAFF. The CDR3 bases are TGTGCCAGCAGCTTATGGGTTAAGACGGACACTGAAGCTTTCTTT.

The chain uses TRBV5-1 and TRBJ2-2; no definite D call. Germline CDR1 and CDR2: SGHRS and YFSETQ. The CDR3 loop spans 13 amino acids. Deletions cut 6 bases from V and 0 bases from J, with 6 bases between. CDR3 sequence: CASKDPNTGELFF. The DNA of the CDR3 is TGCGCCAGCAAGGACCCGAACACCGGGGAGCTGTTTTTT.

The V gene is TRBV28, the J gene TRBJ1-6, with unresolved D. The germline CDR1 and CDR2 sequences are MDHEN and SYDVKM. This CDR3 contains 16 residues. The V gene lost 2 bases and the J gene lost 6 bases, with 14 bases spanning the gap. CDR3 in amino acids: CASSLVYVGSNSPLHF. DNA for the CDR3: TGTGCCAGCAGTTTAGTATACGTGGGGAGTAATTCACCCCTCCACTTT.

This chain uses TRBV4-1 with TRBJ1-4; a weak D match, TRBD1 (6 bases). The CDR3 is 16 residues long. The V and J ends lost 4 bases and 11 bases respectively, with 23 bases between them. Germline V gene sequence: CDR1 MGHRA, CDR2 YSYEKL. This CDR3 reads CASSLFGTTLQGKLFF. The CDR3 coding sequence is TGCGCCAGCAGCCTATTCGGGACCACTCTTCAGGGGAAACTGTTTTTT.

This clone was counted between two and nine times. The rearrangement joins TRBV3-1 (or the pseudogene TRBV3-2) to TRBJ1-3; 7 bases agree with TRBD1. Germline CDR1 and CDR2: LGHDT and YNNKEL (reference sequence). This CDR3 spans 14 amino acids. With V trimmed by 4 bases and J by 4 bases, 4 bases remained unmatched. CDR3 nucleotide sequence: TGTGCCAGCAGCCTTCCGGACAGGGGAAACACCATATATTTT. Its translation: CASSLPDRGNTIYF.

This chain links TRBV28 with TRBJ1-6; 10 nucleotides agree with TRBD1. Germline CDR1 MDHEN, CDR2 SYDVKM. This CDR3 region has 14 residues. The V segment lost 6 bases and the J segment 10 bases; nucleotides outside the gene matches: 6. The CDR3 here is CASRPDRGLSPLHF. CDR3 DNA sequence: TGTGCCAGCAGACCCGACAGGGGGCTCTCACCCCTCCACTTT. Full variable domain (remainder filled in from reference TRBV28 and TRBJ1-6): DVKVTQSSRYLVKRTGEKVFLECVQDMDHENMFWYRQDPGLGLRLIYFSYDVKMKEKGDIPEGYSVSREKKERFSLILESASTNQTSMYLCASRPDRGLSPLHFGNGTRLTVT.

The V call is TRBV11-3, the J call TRBJ2-2, with D perhaps matching TRBD1 or TRBD2 (5 bases each). Trimming took off 5 bases at V and 4 bases at J, with 11 bases between the two ends. Germline lookup yields CDR1 SGHNT and CDR2 YENEEA. The CDR3 sequence is 14 residues long. Here the CDR3 DNA reads TGTGCCAGCAGCCCGGGGCAGATCACCGGGGAGCTGTTTTTT. It yields the protein CASSPGQITGELFF.

This clone appeared once. This chain links TRBV28 with TRBJ1-5; D is ambiguous. CDR1 and CDR2 from the germline V gene are MDHEN and SYDVKM. The CDR3 runs to 14 residues. V was cut by 2 bases and J by 5 bases, with 10 bases left in between. CDR3 in amino acids: CASSLGESYQPQHF. The CDR3 region has the DNA TGTGCCAGCAGTTTAGGTGAATCCTATCAGCCCCAGCATTTT.

The chain links TRBV11-2 to TRBJ2-5; no clear D. There are 13 residues in the CDR3. Germline V gene data show CDR1 as SGHAT and CDR2 as FQNNGV. V lost 1 base and J 1 base, leaving 4 bases between the germline ends. Here the CDR3 reads CASSLGFQETQYF. CDR3 sequence (DNA): TGTGCCAGCAGCTTAGGGTTCCAAGAGACCCAGTACTTC. The variable domain in full, with the rest retrieved from reference TRBV11-2 and TRBJ2-5, is EAGVAQSPRYKIIEKRQSVAFWCNPISGHATLYWYQQILGQGPKLLIQFQNNGVVDDSQLPKDRFSAERLKGVDSTLKIQPAKLEDSAVYLCASSLGFQETQYFGPGTRLLVL.

The chain is built from TRBV28 and TRBJ2-7; D may be TRBD2 (6 bases). The germline V gene encodes CDR1 MDHEN and CDR2 SYDVKM. With 3 bases removed from V and 0 bases from J, the gap between germline ends came to 12 bases. The CDR3 consists of 15 residues. CDR3 DNA sequence: TGTGCCAGCAGTTTTTTGACGGGAGTCTCCTACGAGCAGTACTTC. It encodes CASSFLTGVSYEQYF.

The V gene is TRBV4-2, the J gene TRBJ1-5; 8 nucleotides match TRBD1. The V gene's germline CDR1 is LGHNA and CDR2 YNFKEQ. With V trimmed by 0 bases and J by 2 bases, 0 bases remained unmatched. This CDR3 is built from 15 residues. The CDR3, as DNA: TGTGCCAGCAGCCAAGAGGACAGGGGCAATCAGCCCCAGCATTTT. Translation: CASSQEDRGNQPQHF.

As for this clone: The sample has other DNA sequences that encode this CDR3 too. This rearrangement joins TRBV7-9 to TRBJ1-1, with a possible D match to TRBD1 (5 bases). This CDR3 has 12 amino acids. V was cut by 1 base and J by 11 bases, with 11 bases left in between. Germline lookup yields CDR1 SEHNR and CDR2 FQNEAQ (reference sequence). The CDR3 DNA sequence: TGTGCCAGCAGCTTAGGGCAGGGTACGGCTTTCTTT. The encoded protein is CASSLGQGTAFF.

This chain connects TRBV24-1 to TRBJ1-5; no firm D call. Trimming shortened V by 4 bases and J by 3 bases, and 9 bases separated the two germline ends. The CDR3 consists of 14 residues. Per the germline V gene, CDR1 is KGHDR and CDR2 is SFDVKD. The CDR3 loop is CATSDADTNQPQHF. DNA of the CDR3: TGTGCCACCAGTGACGCTGACACCAATCAGCCCCAGCATTTT.

The chain employs TRBV3-1 (or the pseudogene TRBV3-2) and TRBJ2-1; maybe TRBD2 (5 bases). Germline CDR1 reads LGHDT; CDR2 reads YNNKEL (reference sequence). V was shortened by 1 base and J by 8 bases, with 12 bases between the two germline ends. This CDR3 is 14 amino acids long. CDR3 residues: CASSQGAGMDEQFF. CDR3 DNA sequence: TGTGCCAGCAGCCAAGGCGCCGGGATGGATGAGCAGTTCTTC.

This chain connects TRBV9 to TRBJ2-1; the D gene is possibly TRBD1 (5 bases). Germline V gene lookup returns CDR1 SGDLS and CDR2 YYNGEE. CDR3 length: 14 residues. V was shortened by 4 bases and J by 6 bases, with 14 bases between the two germline ends. In nucleotides, the CDR3 is TGTGCCAGCAGCCCGGGCCTCACAGGCAATGAGCAGTTCTTC. It specifies CASSPGLTGNEQFF.

V gene TRBV3-1 (or the pseudogene TRBV3-2) combines with J gene TRBJ1-2; 11 positions match TRBD1. The CDR3 is 15 residues long. The V and J ends lost 4 bases and 2 bases, in that order; junction bases with no gene match: 3. CDR1 LGHDT and CDR2 YNNKEL come from the germline V gene (reference sequence). The chain's CDR3 is CASSRRDRGNYGYTF. The DNA of the CDR3 is TGTGCCAGCAGCCGCCGGGACAGGGGGAACTATGGCTACACCTTC.

By share, this clone ranks as medium-sized. V and J are TRBV7-9 and TRBJ2-7; unclear D gene. This CDR3 spans 14 amino acids. From germline, CDR1 is SEHNR and CDR2 FQNEAQ (reference sequence). Trimming took 0 bases from V and 3 from J, leaving 9 bases between them. As DNA, the CDR3 is TGTGCCAGCAGCTTAGCTGGGTCAGGCTACGAGCAGTACTTC. Residues: CASSLAGSGYEQYF.

V usage is TRBV6-6 and J usage is TRBJ2-7, with a possible D match to TRBD2 (6 bases). Germline CDR1 is MNHNY and CDR2 is SVGAGI (reference sequence). Trimming took 0 bases from V and 1 from J, leaving 13 bases between them. The CDR3 contains 16 residues. The CDR3 DNA reads as TGTGCCAGCAGTTACTCAGGGGCGGGACGGTCCTACGAGCAGTACTTC. This translates into CASSYSGAGRSYEQYF.

This chain joins TRBV11-1 and TRBJ2-7; D is possibly TRBD1 or TRBD2 (5 bases each). The CDR3 loop spans 15 amino acids. Germline CDR1 reads SGHAT; CDR2 reads FQDESV (reference sequence). V was pared by 1 base and J by 3 bases, with 13 bases between. CDR3 loop: CASSLVGTPGYEQYF. The CDR3 region has the DNA TGTGCCAGCAGCTTAGTCGGGACCCCGGGCTACGAGCAGTACTTC.

This clone has just a few counts. V usage is TRBV28 and J usage is TRBJ1-1, with TRBD1 matching 8 bases. J lost 7 bases, V lost 5 bases, and 15 bases had no gene match. The CDR3 is 16 amino acids. CDR1 is MDHEN, CDR2 SYDVKM, per germline. CDR3 bases: TGTGCCAGCAGTGCTATCGACTCCTGGACAGGGCATGAAGCTTTCTTT. Its protein product is CASSAIDSWTGHEAFF.